The clone carrying this TCR beta chain was detected once. Original handling: Cell counts per sample came from amplifying reference gene primers. Libraries were prepared by immunoSEQ multiplex PCR; TCRdb keeps only in-frame clonotypes and omits some of them. The DNA was the basis for D and trimming; V, J and clone size are from that table. The sample has around 180,000 clones; 84% are singletons. The V gene's germline CDR1 is MGHRA and CDR2 YSYEKL. V was clipped by 3 bases and J by 2 bases; unmatched bases: 3. This CDR3 is built from 15 residues. This record comes from a study of blood T cell repertoires in COVID-19. Study-wide background: Some COVID-19 samples were acute and others convalescent; all came from the United States, Italy and Spain. PBMCs, B-cell-depleted T cells, or T cells were the source of the cDNA or gDNA that made up the material.

The chain recombines TRBV4-1 with TRBJ2-1, with 8 positions matching TRBD2. The source is a human donor in a cohort sampled during active COVID-19. Specimen: peripheral blood. CDR3 sequence reads: CASSHLRGAYNEQFF. The CDR3 DNA is TGCGCCAGCAGCCATTTGCGGGGGGCCTACAATGAGCAGTTCTTC.